What follows describes a single T cell receptor (beta chain). The germline gives CDR1 MNHEY, CDR2 SVGAGI. The V and J ends lost 4 bases and 2 bases respectively, with 13 bases between them. The CDR3 consists of 15 residues. The data originate from a study of CD4 and CD8 cells across lung adenocarcinoma regions. Samples came from patients with localized non-small cell lung adenocarcinoma. Each CDR3 protein is one row after TCRdb ran MiXCR on the PCR reads. The table shows 13,000 or so distinct CDR3 sequences, with around 45% occurring only once. The chain links TRBV6-5 to TRBJ2-3; tentatively, D is TRBD1 or TRBD2 (6 bases each). The receptor was isolated from a male donor with lung adenocarcinoma. The CD4 and CD8 labels of this study may be unreliable. Material: CD4+ T cells from the center of a lung tumor. The DNA for the CDR3 is TGTGCCAGCAGTTTACAGGGAGGACCCACAGATACGCAGTATTTT. Protein product: CASSLQGGPTDTQYF.